This is a list of T cell receptor beta chains from one sample in a study of CXCR3-negative and CXCR3-positive naive CD8 T cells. TCRdb reprocessed the 5' RACE reads and keeps a single row for each CDR3 protein, giving no DNA. The sample totals fewer than 3,000 distinct CDR3 sequences; its top ten clones hold 2.2%. Sequencing was performed on naive CXCR3+ CD8+ T cells from blood. The source is a human donor in good health. Some clones in this sample may be carry-over from other donors' samples. Both conserved end residues are part of each CDR3. Clone size is not always given. Where it is, it says once, few, many or a class for expanded clones.

v_call	j_call	clone_size	cdr3_aa
TRBV5-4	TRBJ1-1	.	CASRTGGYTEAFF
TRBV20-1	TRBJ2-1	.	CSARVGPGGAGDEQFF
TRBV2	TRBJ2-1	.	CANQGVVRYEQFF
TRBV7-9	TRBJ2-7	medium-sized	CASSLGGTNEQYF
TRBV4-3	TRBJ2-7	large	CASSQARQRPYEQYF
TRBV5-1	TRBJ2-4	.	CASSMDSKNIQYF
TRBV5-6	TRBJ1-5	.	CASSFGARPQHF
TRBV6-5	TRBJ2-3	.	CATRLAGDDTQYF
TRBV18	TRBJ2-1	.	CASSGMGLAGLNEQFF
TRBV5-1	TRBJ2-2	medium-sized	CASSSLTENTGELFF
TRBV7-9	TRBJ2-1	medium-sized	CASSFLEGEQFF
TRBV19	TRBJ2-7	.	CASSMGSGEQYF
TRBV6-5	TRBJ1-2	medium-sized	CASKTPPWGDGYTF
TRBV20-1	TRBJ2-7	medium-sized	CSALGTGVNEQYF
TRBV6-2/TRBV6-3	TRBJ2-2	large	CASSPLAGGDTGELFF
TRBV20-1	TRBJ2-1	medium-sized	CSANPPSGAYNEQFF
TRBV19	TRBJ2-1	.	CASSRALAGNEQFF
TRBV29-1	TRBJ2-1	medium-sized	CSVKTENYNEQFF
TRBV7-6	TRBJ1-2	medium-sized	CASSPSIGAADLVNYGYTF